This T cell receptor beta chain was obtained from a study of cytomegalovirus exposure and HLA in healthy donors. Study at large: The Caucasian-associated ancestry cluster held over 80% of 300 to 500 genotyped donors. Overall study results and limits: According to an earlier analysis, most TCR beta V segments yielded productive rearrangements about 87% or about 30% of the time.

PCR amplification relied on 60 Vbeta primers (plus 13 Jbeta primers). Sequencing used immunoSEQ multiplex PCR; TCRdb keeps in-frame clones, though not all of them. Counted here are around 95,000 clones, approximately 79% occurring once; the ten biggest clones make up 1.8%. A remark on this clone: Antigen: not known.

Participants comprised healthy donors of bone marrow. Sample: PBMCs. The source is a male donor in good health and CMV-seronegative.

CDR3 amino acids: CASSPPGDSSYEQYF. For the CDR3, the DNA is TGTGCCAGCAGCCCCCCAGGGGACAGCTCCTACGAGCAGTACTTC. This rearrangement joins TRBV28 to TRBJ2-7; 7 bases fit TRBD1. Germline-derived CDR1 and CDR2 are MDHEN and SYDVKM. This CDR3 is built from 15 residues. J lost 0 bases, V lost 6 bases, and 8 bases had no gene match.